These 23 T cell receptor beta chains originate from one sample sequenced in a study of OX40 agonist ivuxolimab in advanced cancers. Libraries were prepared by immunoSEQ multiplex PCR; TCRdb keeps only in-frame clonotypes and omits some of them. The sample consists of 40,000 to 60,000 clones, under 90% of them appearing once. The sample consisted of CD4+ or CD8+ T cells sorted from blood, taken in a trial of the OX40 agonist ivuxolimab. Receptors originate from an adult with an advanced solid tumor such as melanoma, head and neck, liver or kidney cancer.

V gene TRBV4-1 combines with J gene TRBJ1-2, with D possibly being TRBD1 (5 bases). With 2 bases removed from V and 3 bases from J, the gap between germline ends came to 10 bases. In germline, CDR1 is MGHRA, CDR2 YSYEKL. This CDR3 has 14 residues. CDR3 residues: CASSQWDGDYGYTF. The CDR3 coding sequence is TGCGCCAGCAGCCAATGGGACGGTGACTATGGCTACACCTTC.

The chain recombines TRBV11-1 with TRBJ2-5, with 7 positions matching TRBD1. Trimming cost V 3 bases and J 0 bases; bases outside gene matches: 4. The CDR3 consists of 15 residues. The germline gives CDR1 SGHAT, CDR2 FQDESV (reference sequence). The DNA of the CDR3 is TGTGCCAGCAGCTTCGGGACAGACAACCAAGAGACCCAGTACTTC. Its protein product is CASSFGTDNQETQYF.

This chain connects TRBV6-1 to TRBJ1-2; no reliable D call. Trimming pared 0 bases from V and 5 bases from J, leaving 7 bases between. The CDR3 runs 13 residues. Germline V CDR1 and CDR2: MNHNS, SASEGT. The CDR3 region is CASSEAADYGYTF. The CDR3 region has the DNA TGTGCCAGCAGTGAAGCAGCGGATTATGGCTACACCTTC.

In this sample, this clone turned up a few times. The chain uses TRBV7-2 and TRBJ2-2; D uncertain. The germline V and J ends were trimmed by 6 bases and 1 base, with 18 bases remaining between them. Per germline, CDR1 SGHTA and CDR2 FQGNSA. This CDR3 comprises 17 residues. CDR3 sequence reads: CASSRRWRTVNTGELFF. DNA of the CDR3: TGTGCCAGCAGTCGTAGATGGCGGACGGTGAACACCGGGGAGCTGTTTTTT.

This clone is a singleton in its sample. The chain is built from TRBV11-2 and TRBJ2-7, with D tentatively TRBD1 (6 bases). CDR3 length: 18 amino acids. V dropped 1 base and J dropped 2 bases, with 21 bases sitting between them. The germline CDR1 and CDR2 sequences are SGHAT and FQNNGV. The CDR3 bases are TGTGCCAGCAGCTTAGCTTTTATGGGGGCTAGGACCGCCTACGAGCAGTACTTC. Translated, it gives CASSLAFMGARTAYEQYF. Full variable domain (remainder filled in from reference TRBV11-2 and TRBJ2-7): EAGVAQSPRYKIIEKRQSVAFWCNPISGHATLYWYQQILGQGPKLLIQFQNNGVVDDSQLPKDRFSAERLKGVDSTLKIQPAKLEDSAVYLCASSLAFMGARTAYEQYFGPGTRLTVT.

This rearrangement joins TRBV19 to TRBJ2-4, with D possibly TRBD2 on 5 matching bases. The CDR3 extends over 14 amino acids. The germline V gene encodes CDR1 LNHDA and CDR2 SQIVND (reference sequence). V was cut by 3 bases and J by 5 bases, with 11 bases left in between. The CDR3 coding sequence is TGTGCCAGTAGTATCTTTACCGGGGAAAACATTCAGTACTTC. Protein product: CASSIFTGENIQYF.

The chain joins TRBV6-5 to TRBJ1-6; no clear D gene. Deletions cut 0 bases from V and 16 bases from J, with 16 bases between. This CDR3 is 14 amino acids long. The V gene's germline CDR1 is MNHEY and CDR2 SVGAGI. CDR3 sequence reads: CASSYSIGAAELHF. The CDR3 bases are TGTGCCAGCAGTTACTCGATTGGCGCAGCTGAACTCCACTTT.

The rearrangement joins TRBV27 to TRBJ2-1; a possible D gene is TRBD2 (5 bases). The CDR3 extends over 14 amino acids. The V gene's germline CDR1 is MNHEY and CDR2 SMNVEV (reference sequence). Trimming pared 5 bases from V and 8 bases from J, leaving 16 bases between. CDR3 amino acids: CASSPGLYSDEQFF. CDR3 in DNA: TGTGCCAGCAGTCCAGGACTGTACTCCGATGAGCAGTTCTTC.

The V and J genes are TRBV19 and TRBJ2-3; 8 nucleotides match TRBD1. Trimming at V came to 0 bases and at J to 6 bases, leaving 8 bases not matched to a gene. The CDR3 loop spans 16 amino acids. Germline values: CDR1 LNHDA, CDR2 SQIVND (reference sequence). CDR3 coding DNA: TGTGCCAGTAGTATAGACTCGACAGGGGTCATGGATACGCAGTATTTT. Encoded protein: CASSIDSTGVMDTQYF.

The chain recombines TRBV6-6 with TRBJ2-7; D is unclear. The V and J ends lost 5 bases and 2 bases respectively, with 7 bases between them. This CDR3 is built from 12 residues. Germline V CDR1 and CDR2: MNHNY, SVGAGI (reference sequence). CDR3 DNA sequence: TGTGCCAGCAGTCCCTCCCCCTACGAGCAGTACTTC. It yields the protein CASSPSPYEQYF.

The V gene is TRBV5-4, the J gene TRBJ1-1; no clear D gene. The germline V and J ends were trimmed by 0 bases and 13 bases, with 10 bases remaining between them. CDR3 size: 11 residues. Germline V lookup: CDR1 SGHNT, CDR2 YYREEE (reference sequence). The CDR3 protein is CASSLGTSHFF. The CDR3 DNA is TGTGCCAGCAGCTTGGGGACTTCCCATTTCTTT.

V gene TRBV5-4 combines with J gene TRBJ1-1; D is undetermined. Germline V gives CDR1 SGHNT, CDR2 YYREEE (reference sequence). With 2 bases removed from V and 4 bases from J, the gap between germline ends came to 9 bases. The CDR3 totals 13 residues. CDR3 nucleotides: TGTGCCAGCAGCTTCACCCCAGCCACTGAAGCTTTCTTT. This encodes CASSFTPATEAFF.

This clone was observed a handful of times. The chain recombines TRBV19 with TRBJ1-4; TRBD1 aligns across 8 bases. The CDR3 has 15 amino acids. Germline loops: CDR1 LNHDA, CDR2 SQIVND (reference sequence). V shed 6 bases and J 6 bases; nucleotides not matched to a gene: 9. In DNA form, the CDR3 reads TGTGCCAGTAGCCTGGTGGACAGGGTTGATGAAAAACTGTTTTTT. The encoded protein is CASSLVDRVDEKLFF.

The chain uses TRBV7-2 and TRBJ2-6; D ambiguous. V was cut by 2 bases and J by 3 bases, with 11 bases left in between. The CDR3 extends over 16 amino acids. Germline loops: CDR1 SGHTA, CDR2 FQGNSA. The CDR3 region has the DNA TGTGCCAGCAGCTTAACGGTGGAGCTTGGGGCCAACGTCCTGACTTTC. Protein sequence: CASSLTVELGANVLTF.

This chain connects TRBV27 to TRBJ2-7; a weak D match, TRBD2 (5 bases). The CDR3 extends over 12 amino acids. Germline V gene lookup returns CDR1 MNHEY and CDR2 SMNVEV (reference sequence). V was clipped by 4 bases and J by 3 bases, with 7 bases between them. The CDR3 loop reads CASSSAGYEQYF. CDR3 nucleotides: TGTGCCAGCAGTTCCGCGGGCTACGAGCAGTACTTC.

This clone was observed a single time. The CDR3 bases are TGTGCCAGCAGTGAATCCCCCGGCTGGGGGACCCAGTACTTC. Protein: CASSESPGWGTQYF. The rearrangement links TRBV6-1 to TRBJ2-5; D not resolved. CDR1 is MNHNS, CDR2 SASEGT, per germline. CDR3 length: 14 residues. Deletions cut 2 bases from V and 7 bases from J, with 14 bases between.

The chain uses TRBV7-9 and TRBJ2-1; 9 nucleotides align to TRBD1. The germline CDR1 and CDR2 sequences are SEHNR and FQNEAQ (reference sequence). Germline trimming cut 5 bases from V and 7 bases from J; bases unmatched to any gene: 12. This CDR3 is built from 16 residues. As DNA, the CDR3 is TGTGCCAGCAGCCTAACCGGGACAGGGACTGAAAATGAGCAGTTCTTC. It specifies CASSLTGTGTENEQFF.

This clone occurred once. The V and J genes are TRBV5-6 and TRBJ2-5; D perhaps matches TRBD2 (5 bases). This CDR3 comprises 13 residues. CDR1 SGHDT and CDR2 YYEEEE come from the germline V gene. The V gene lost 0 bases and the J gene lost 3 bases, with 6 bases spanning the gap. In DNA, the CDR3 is TGTGCCAGCAGCTTGGCGAGGGAAGAGACCCAGTACTTC. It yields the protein CASSLAREETQYF.

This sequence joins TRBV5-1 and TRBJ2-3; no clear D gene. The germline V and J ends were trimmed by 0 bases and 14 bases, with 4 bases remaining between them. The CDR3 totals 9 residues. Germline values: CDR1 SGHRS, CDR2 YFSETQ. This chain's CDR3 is CASSLGRYF. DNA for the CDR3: TGCGCCAGCAGCTTGGGAAGGTATTTT.

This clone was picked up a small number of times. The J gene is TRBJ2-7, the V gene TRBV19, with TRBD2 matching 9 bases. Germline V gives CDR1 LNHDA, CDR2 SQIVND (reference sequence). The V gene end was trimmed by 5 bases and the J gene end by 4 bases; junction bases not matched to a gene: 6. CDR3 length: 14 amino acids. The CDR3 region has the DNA TGTGCCAGTAGTCCAGTTAGCGGGAGTTACGAGCAGTACTTC. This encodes CASSPVSGSYEQYF.

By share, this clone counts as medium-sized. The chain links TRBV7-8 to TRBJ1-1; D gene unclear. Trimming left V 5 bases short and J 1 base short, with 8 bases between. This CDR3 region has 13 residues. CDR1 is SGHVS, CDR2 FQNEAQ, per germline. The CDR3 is CASSLTPNTEAFF. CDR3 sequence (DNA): TGTGCCAGCAGCCTTACACCGAACACTGAAGCTTTCTTT. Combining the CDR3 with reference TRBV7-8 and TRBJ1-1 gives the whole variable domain GAGVSQSPRYKVAKRGQDVALRCDPISGHVSLFWYQQALGQGPEFLTYFQNEAQLDKSGLPSDRFFAERPEGSVSTLKIQRTQQEDSAVYLCASSLTPNTEAFFGQGTRLTVV.

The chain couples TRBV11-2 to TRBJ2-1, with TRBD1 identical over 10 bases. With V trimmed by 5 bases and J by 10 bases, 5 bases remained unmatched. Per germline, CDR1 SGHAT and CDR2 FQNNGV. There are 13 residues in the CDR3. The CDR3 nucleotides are TGTGCCAGCAGCCAGGACAGGGGGAGCGAGCAGTTCTTC. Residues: CASSQDRGSEQFF.

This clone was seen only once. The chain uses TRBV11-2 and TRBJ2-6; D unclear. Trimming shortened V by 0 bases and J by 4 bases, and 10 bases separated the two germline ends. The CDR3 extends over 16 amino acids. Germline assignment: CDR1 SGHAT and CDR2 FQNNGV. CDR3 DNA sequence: TGTGCCAGCAGCTTAGATCCTGGGTCCGGGGCCAACGTCCTGACTTTC. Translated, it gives CASSLDPGSGANVLTF. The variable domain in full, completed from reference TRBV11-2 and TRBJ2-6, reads EAGVAQSPRYKIIEKRQSVAFWCNPISGHATLYWYQQILGQGPKLLIQFQNNGVVDDSQLPKDRFSAERLKGVDSTLKIQPAKLEDSAVYLCASSLDPGSGANVLTFGAGSRLTVL.